The 30 T cell receptor beta chains given below trace back to one sample, sequenced in a study of shared clonotypes between healthy human individuals. The table came from immunoSEQ multiplex PCR; TCRdb's copy has only in-frame clones and leaves some out. This sample has 2 million to 3 million clones; 80% to 95% occur once, and the top ten carry roughly 0.39%. The sequenced sample was naive CD4+ T cells from PBMCs. Subset defined: CD45RA+ positively selected. The receptors derive from a man aged 18 to 29 in good health. Some clones in this sample may be carry-over from other donors' samples.

This chain joins TRBV7-2 and TRBJ1-2, with 9 positions matching TRBD1. Unmatched junction bases numbered 10, after V lost 5 bases and J lost 6 bases. The V gene's germline CDR1 is SGHTA and CDR2 FQGNSA. The CDR3 consists of 15 residues. The CDR3 region has the DNA TGTGCCAGCAGCGCCCCTTCACAGGGGGCGCATGGCTACACCTTC. Translation: CASSAPSQGAHGYTF.

The rearrangement links TRBV19 to TRBJ2-5, with 9 nucleotides matching TRBD2. V gave up 5 bases and J gave up 4 bases; unmatched junction bases: 11. The CDR3 consists of 16 residues. Germline V gene lookup returns CDR1 LNHDA and CDR2 SQIVND (reference sequence). CDR3 region: CASSPRIFSGGETQYF. The CDR3 nucleotides read TGTGCCAGTAGTCCTCGAATCTTTAGCGGGGGAGAGACCCAGTACTTC.

V usage is TRBV28 and J usage is TRBJ2-1, with TRBD2 matching 9 bases. The ends lost 5 bases at V and 7 bases at J; junction bases unmatched: 12. Germline CDR1 reads MDHEN; CDR2 reads SYDVKM. The CDR3 spans 16 residues. The CDR3 reads CASSMPRRGRDNEQFF. For the CDR3, the DNA is TGTGCCAGCAGTATGCCTCGGCGCGGGAGGGATAATGAGCAGTTCTTC.

The V and J genes are TRBV7-8 and TRBJ2-5; D might be TRBD2 (7 bases). The CDR3 is 15 amino acids. Germline CDR1 reads SGHVS; CDR2 reads FQNEAQ. V was shortened by 5 bases and J by 4 bases, with 17 bases between the two germline ends. Here the CDR3 reads CASSPQRGAVETQYF. The CDR3 DNA reads as TGTGCCAGCAGCCCCCAACGGGGGGCGGTAGAGACCCAGTACTTC.

The chain links TRBV15 to TRBJ2-7; 12 bases agree with TRBD2. The germline V gene encodes CDR1 LNHNV and CDR2 YYDKDF (reference sequence). The CDR3 is 15 residues long. V lost 5 bases and J lost 2; bases outside the gene matches: 4. The CDR3 region has the DNA TGTGCCACCAGCTCTCGGACTAGCGGGACCTACGAGCAGTACTTC. It codes for CATSSRTSGTYEQYF. Using reference TRBV15 and TRBJ2-7 for the parts outside the CDR3, the full variable domain is DAMVIQNPRYQVTQFGKPVTLSCSQTLNHNVMYWYQQKSSQAPKLLFHYYDKDFNNEADTPDNFQSRRPNTSFCFLDIRSPGLGDTAMYLCATSSRTSGTYEQYFGPGTRLTVT.

Here the CDR3 DNA reads TGTGCCAGCAGCCCTTCGACAGGGGGCATCTCCGAGCAGTACTTC. Translating gives CASSPSTGGISEQYF. The J gene is TRBJ2-7, the V gene TRBV16, with 10 bases that match TRBD1. V was clipped by 4 bases and J by 6 bases; unmatched bases: 9. The CDR3 runs to 15 residues. Germline V CDR1 and CDR2: KGHSY, FQNENV.

V is TRBV7-2 and J is TRBJ2-1, with 11 bases fitting TRBD2. The CDR3 contains 16 residues. V lost 1 base and J lost 8; bases outside the gene matches: 7. Germline V gene data show CDR1 as SGHTA and CDR2 as FQGNSA. CDR3 region: CASSLGVAGGADEQFF. The CDR3, as DNA: TGTGCCAGCAGCTTAGGCGTAGCGGGAGGGGCTGATGAGCAGTTCTTC.

In DNA form, the CDR3 reads TGCGCCAGCAGCCAAGACATGTCCCGGGGGGGCTATGGGGAAAAACTGTTTTTT. This encodes CASSQDMSRGGYGEKLFF. The rearrangement uses TRBV4-3 and TRBJ1-4; D is possibly TRBD1 (6 bases). The germline CDR1 and CDR2 sequences are LGHNA and YSLEER. The CDR3 is 18 residues long. V gave up 0 bases and J gave up 8 bases, with 22 bases separating them.

This clone was observed once. CDR3 in DNA: TGCGCCAGCACCCGGACAGGCGCGAACACCGGGGAGCTGTTTTTT. It is translated as CASTRTGANTGELFF. V usage is TRBV4-1 and J usage is TRBJ2-2, with TRBD1 matching 7 bases. The CDR3 is made up of 15 amino acids. Germline assignment: CDR1 MGHRA and CDR2 YSYEKL. Trimming removed 7 bases from V and 0 bases from J; junction bases left unmatched: 5.

As regards this clone: At the DNA level, this CDR3 is encoded by other sequences in the same sample as well. The chain couples TRBV28 to TRBJ2-7, with D possibly matching TRBD2 (6 bases). The V and J ends lost 3 bases and 6 bases respectively, with 6 bases between them. The germline V gene encodes CDR1 MDHEN and CDR2 SYDVKM. The CDR3 covers 11 residues. In nucleotides, the CDR3 is TGTGCCAGCAGTTTGGAGGGCGAGCAGTACTTC. It encodes CASSLEGEQYF.

The chain links TRBV5-1 to TRBJ2-1; a possible D gene is TRBD1 (5 bases). Germline loops: CDR1 SGHRS, CDR2 YFSETQ. V was trimmed by 4 bases and J by 2 bases, leaving 13 bases between them. The CDR3 is 15 amino acids. This CDR3 is CASSPPGRAYNEQFF. Here the CDR3 DNA reads TGCGCCAGCAGCCCCCCGGGCAGGGCCTACAATGAGCAGTTCTTC. The whole variable domain, filled in from reference TRBV5-1 and TRBJ2-1, reads KAGVTQTPRYLIKTRGQQVTLSCSPISGHRSVSWYQQTPGQGLQFLFEYFSETQRNKGNFPGRFSGRQFSNSRSEMNVSTLELGDSALYLCASSPPGRAYNEQFFGPGTRLTVL.

In DNA, the CDR3 is TGTGCCAGCAGCCCCCCATCTACAAATGAGCAGTTCTTC. Protein product: CASSPPSTNEQFF. The chain employs TRBV5-6 and TRBJ2-1; the D is unclear. The germline V gene has CDR1 SGHDT and CDR2 YYEEEE. This CDR3 has 13 residues. V was cut by 4 bases and J by 7 bases, with 12 bases left in between.

This chain uses TRBV4-1 with TRBJ1-5, with D uncertain. The germline CDR1 and CDR2 sequences are MGHRA and YSYEKL. The V end was cut by 2 bases, the J end by 2 bases, with 10 bases between. This CDR3 comprises 15 residues. CDR3 protein: CASSQWAVGNQPQHF. CDR3 in DNA: TGCGCCAGCAGCCAATGGGCCGTAGGCAATCAGCCCCAGCATTTT.

The chain carries TRBV5-6 and TRBJ2-3; 7 bases are shared with TRBD2. The CDR3 is 15 residues long. Unmatched junction bases numbered 7, after V lost 2 bases and J lost 4 bases. Germline CDR1 is SGHDT and CDR2 is YYEEEE. The chain's CDR3 is CASSLGRGLSDTQYF. The DNA for the CDR3 is TGTGCCAGCAGCTTAGGGAGGGGCCTCTCAGATACGCAGTATTTT. Full variable domain (rest looked up from reference TRBV5-6 and TRBJ2-3): DAGVTQSPTHLIKTRGQQVTLRCSPKSGHDTVSWYQQALGQGPQFIFQYYEEEERQRGNFPDRFSGHQFPNYSSELNVNALLLGDSALYLCASSLGRGLSDTQYFGPGTRLTVL.

A few counts support this clone. The chain joins TRBV28 to TRBJ1-3; 10 nucleotides line up with TRBD1. CDR3 length equals 14 residues. Unmatched junction bases numbered 5, after V lost 7 bases and J lost 5 bases. In germline, CDR1 is MDHEN, CDR2 SYDVKM. The CDR3 loop reads CASTRQGARNTIYF. Written as DNA, the CDR3 is TGTGCCAGCACACGACAGGGGGCCCGAAACACCATATATTTT.

DNA for the CDR3: TGTGCCAGCAACCGCCAGATGAACACTGAAGCTTTCTTT. Translated, it gives CASNRQMNTEAFF. The V call is TRBV2, the J call TRBJ1-1; D is ambiguous. In germline, CDR1 is SNHLY, CDR2 FYNNEI. This CDR3 is 13 amino acids long. Trimming removed 7 bases from V and 0 bases from J, with 9 bases in between. The entire variable domain, with the rest obtained from reference TRBV2 and TRBJ1-1, is as follows: EPEVTQTPSHQVTQMGQEVILRCVPISNHLYFYWYRQILGQKVEFLVSFYNNEISEKSEIFDDQFSVERPDGSNFTLKIRSTKLEDSAMYFCASNRQMNTEAFFGQGTRLTVV.

The CDR3, as DNA: TGTGCCAGTAGCTCGGTCACGCAAAATTTTCAGCCCCAGCATTTT. Its protein product is CASSSVTQNFQPQHF. The V gene is TRBV19, the J gene TRBJ1-5, with unresolved D. This CDR3 contains 15 residues. Trimming shortened V by 6 bases and J by 6 bases, and 18 bases separated the two germline ends. CDR1 is LNHDA and CDR2 is SQIVND in the germline V gene (reference sequence).

The chain is built from TRBV19 and TRBJ1-5, with 8 bases aligning to TRBD1. CDR3 length equals 17 residues. V trimming: 3 bases; J trimming: 2 bases; junction bases outside the gene matches: 9. The germline V gene has CDR1 LNHDA and CDR2 SQIVND (reference sequence). The CDR3 nucleotides read TGTGCCAGTAGTATGGCCCTAGGACAGGGAGGCAATCAGCCCCAGCATTTT. It yields the protein CASSMALGQGGNQPQHF.

This clone has only one observation. The CDR3, as DNA: TGCGCCAGCAGCCAAGATCACGACTATTGGAGCTCCTACGAGCAGTACTTC. Translating gives CASSQDHDYWSSYEQYF. J is TRBJ2-7 and V is TRBV4-3, with D possibly TRBD2 on 5 matching bases. The CDR3 is 17 amino acids. The germline CDR1 and CDR2 sequences are LGHNA and YSLEER. V lost 0 bases, J lost 0 bases, and 15 bases lay in between.

The gene calls are TRBV23-1 and TRBJ2-5; D might be TRBD2 (6 bases). TRBV23-1 is flagged as an ORF with uncertain function. CDR3 length: 12 amino acids. Trimming took off 2 bases at V and 5 bases at J, with 6 bases between the two ends. Written as DNA, the CDR3 is TGCGCCAGCAGTCAACGGGGGGAGACCCAGTACTTC. Its protein product is CASSQRGETQYF.

This clone was seen only once. This sequence joins TRBV2 and TRBJ1-5; 7 bases fit TRBD1. V lost 5 bases, J lost 6 bases, and 10 bases stayed unmatched. Germline loops: CDR1 SNHLY, CDR2 FYNNEI. CDR3 length: 15 residues. This CDR3 is CASSPLTGQGQPQHF. Written as DNA, the CDR3 is TGTGCCAGCAGTCCCCTGACAGGGCAAGGTCAGCCCCAGCATTTT.

The chain uses TRBV6-1 and TRBJ1-2, with no clear D. This CDR3 has 14 residues. Germline V lookup: CDR1 MNHNS, CDR2 SASEGT. V was clipped by 5 bases and J by 6 bases, with 16 bases between them. CDR3 nucleotides: TGTGCCAGCAGTACTAGCGACATGATCCATGGCTACACCTTC. Its translation: CASSTSDMIHGYTF.

Comments on this clone: This same CDR3 is encoded by further DNA sequences in the sample. CDR3 in DNA: TGTGCCAGCAGCGTCGGTCTAGCGGGAGCTAACACCGGGGAGCTGTTTTTT. The encoded protein is CASSVGLAGANTGELFF. The chain is built from TRBV9 and TRBJ2-2; 10 nucleotides agree with TRBD2. The V gene's germline CDR1 is SGDLS and CDR2 YYNGEE. The length of the CDR3 is 17 residues. The junction had 6 bases not matched to a gene; V was cut back by 2 bases and J by 2 bases.

J is TRBJ2-3 and V is TRBV5-1, with TRBD2 matching over 14 bases. Germline CDR1 is SGHRS and CDR2 is YFSETQ. This CDR3 has 17 amino acids. Trimming took 4 bases from V and 2 from J; bases not matched to a gene: 6. CDR3 in amino acids: CASSRLAGGPSTDTQYF. The CDR3 DNA reads TGCGCCAGCAGCCGACTAGCGGGAGGGCCCTCCACAGATACGCAGTATTTT.

V gene TRBV29-1 combines with J gene TRBJ2-7; 12 bases fit TRBD2. This CDR3 spans 15 amino acids. V lost 4 bases and J lost 2; bases outside the gene matches: 6. Looked up from germline, CDR1 is SQVTM and CDR2 is ANQGSEA. The DNA for the CDR3 is TGCAGCGTTGTCGCGGGACTAGCGGGTACCTACGAGCAGTACTTC. Its translation: CSVVAGLAGTYEQYF.

This clone was detected a few times. CDR3 DNA: TGTGCCAGCAGTTACGAGGGAACTGAAGCTTTCTTT. Its translation: CASSYEGTEAFF. The rearrangement joins TRBV2 to TRBJ1-1; D not resolved. V shed 5 bases and J shed 5 bases, with 9 bases lying between them. Germline CDR1 reads SNHLY; CDR2 reads FYNNEI. CDR3 length: 12 residues.

The chain links TRBV6-5 to TRBJ2-5; tentative D call: TRBD2 (5 bases). The end of the DNA fits TRBJ2-7 better, so the J call may be wrong. Germline lookup yields CDR1 MNHEY and CDR2 SVGAGI. There are 16 residues in the CDR3. The CDR3 region is CASSYSFRTGPYEQYF. CDR3 DNA: TGTGCCAGCAGTTACTCGTTCAGGACTGGGCCTTACGAGCAGTACTTC.

This chain links TRBV7-2 with TRBJ2-1; 7 bases are shared with TRBD2. The V segment lost 5 bases and the J segment 5 bases; nucleotides outside the gene matches: 12. The germline CDR1 and CDR2 sequences are SGHTA and FQGNSA. The CDR3 extends over 16 amino acids. The CDR3 DNA reads TGTGCCAGCAGCCCTGTCATGGGGGGAGGGAACAATGAGCAGTTCTTC. It translates to CASSPVMGGGNNEQFF. The full variable domain, rest sourced from reference TRBV7-2 and TRBJ2-1, is GAGVSQSPSNKVTEKGKDVELRCDPISGHTALYWYRQSLGQGLEFLIYFQGNSAPDKSGLPSDRFSAERTGGSVSTLTIQRTQQEDSAVYLCASSPVMGGGNNEQFFGPGTRLTVL.

This clone was observed once. The CDR3 region is CASSLHGQTSSYEQYF. CDR3 coding DNA: TGTGCCAGCAGCTTACACGGCCAAACGAGCTCCTACGAGCAGTACTTC. V gene TRBV7-3 combines with J gene TRBJ2-7; D is unresolved. This CDR3 has 16 amino acids. The germline V gene has CDR1 SGHTA and CDR2 FQGTGA. The germline V and J ends were trimmed by 2 bases and 0 bases, with 14 bases remaining between them.

This clone was counted a single time. The chain is built from TRBV5-5 and TRBJ2-3; possible D gene TRBD2, 5 bases. This CDR3 spans 14 amino acids. Germline V gene sequence: CDR1 SGHKS, CDR2 YYEKEE (reference sequence). Between the trimmed V and J ends, which lost 2 bases and 3 bases, there was a span of 10 bases. CDR3 coding DNA: TGTGCCAGCAGCTTAGTTGGGAGAACAGATACGCAGTATTTT. Its translation is CASSLVGRTDTQYF.